Sequencing of this T cell receptor beta chain was carried out in a study of PD-1 blockade in classical Hodgkin lymphoma. Study-wide context: The nivolumab dose that patients received was 3 mg/kg, given intravenously every 2 weeks. Regarding the study as a whole: Those starting nivolumab under 1 year post-ASCT were excluded. Newly diagnosed and completely responding patients shared comparable baseline diversity. With CD4+ cells, TCR diversity rose significantly by C4D1, but not with CD8+ cells.

The CDR3 sequence is 14 residues long. Trimming pared 4 bases from V and 0 bases from J, leaving 9 bases between. Germline loops: CDR1 MGHRA, CDR2 YSYEKL. Remarks on this clone: Its antigen is as yet unknown.

In every patient, relapse followed autologous stem cell transplantation, while exposure to brentuximab vedotin differed. Assay: immunoSEQ multiplex PCR; the TCRdb copy retains only in-frame clones and omits some. The top ten hold 3% to 4% of the sample, which has about 30,000 clones, 70% to 75% seen once. This sample comprised peripheral blood mononuclear cells (PBMCs), obtained before the second cycle of nivolumab. V and J are TRBV4-1 and TRBJ1-1; the D is unclear. This TCR was recovered from a human donor with classical Hodgkin lymphoma. The CDR3 is CASSPRLMNTEAFF. The CDR3, as DNA: TGCGCCAGCAGCCCCCGACTGATGAACACTGAAGCTTTCTTT.